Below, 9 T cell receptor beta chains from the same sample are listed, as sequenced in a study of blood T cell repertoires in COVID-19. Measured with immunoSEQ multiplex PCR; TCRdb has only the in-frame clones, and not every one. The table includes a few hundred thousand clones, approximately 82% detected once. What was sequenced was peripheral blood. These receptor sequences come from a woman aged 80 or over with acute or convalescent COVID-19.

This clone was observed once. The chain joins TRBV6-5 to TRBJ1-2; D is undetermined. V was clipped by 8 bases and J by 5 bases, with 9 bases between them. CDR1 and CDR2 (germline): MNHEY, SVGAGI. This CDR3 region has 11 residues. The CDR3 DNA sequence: TGTGCCAGCGCCCTGGAGTATGGCTACACCTTC. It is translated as CASALEYGYTF.

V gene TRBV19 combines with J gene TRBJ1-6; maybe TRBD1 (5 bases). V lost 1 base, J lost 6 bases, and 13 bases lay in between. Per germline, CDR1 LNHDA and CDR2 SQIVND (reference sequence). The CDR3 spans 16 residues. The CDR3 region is CASSIAYDRPNSPLHF. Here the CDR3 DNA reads TGTGCCAGTAGTATAGCGTACGACAGACCTAATTCACCCCTCCACTTT. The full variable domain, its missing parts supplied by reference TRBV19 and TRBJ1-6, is DGGITQSPKYLFRKEGQNVTLSCEQNLNHDAMYWYRQDPGQGLRLIYYSQIVNDFQKGDIAEGYSVSREKKESFPLTVTSAQKNPTAFYLCASSIAYDRPNSPLHFGNGTRLTVT.

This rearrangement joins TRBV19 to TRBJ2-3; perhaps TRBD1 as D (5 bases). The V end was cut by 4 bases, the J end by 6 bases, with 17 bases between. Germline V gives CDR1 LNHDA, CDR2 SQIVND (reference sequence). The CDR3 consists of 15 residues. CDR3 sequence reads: CASSRDRIIGDTQYF. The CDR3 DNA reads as TGTGCCAGTAGTAGAGACAGAATTATCGGGGATACGCAGTATTTT. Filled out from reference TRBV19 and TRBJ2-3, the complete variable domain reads DGGITQSPKYLFRKEGQNVTLSCEQNLNHDAMYWYRQDPGQGLRLIYYSQIVNDFQKGDIAEGYSVSREKKESFPLTVTSAQKNPTAFYLCASSRDRIIGDTQYFGPGTRLTVL.

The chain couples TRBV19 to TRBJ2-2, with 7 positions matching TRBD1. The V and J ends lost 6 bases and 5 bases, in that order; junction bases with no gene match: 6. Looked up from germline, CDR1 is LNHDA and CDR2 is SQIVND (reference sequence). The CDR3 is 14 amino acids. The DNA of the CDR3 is TGTGCCAGTAGCGTGACAGGGTTAACCGGGGAGCTGTTTTTT. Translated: CASSVTGLTGELFF.

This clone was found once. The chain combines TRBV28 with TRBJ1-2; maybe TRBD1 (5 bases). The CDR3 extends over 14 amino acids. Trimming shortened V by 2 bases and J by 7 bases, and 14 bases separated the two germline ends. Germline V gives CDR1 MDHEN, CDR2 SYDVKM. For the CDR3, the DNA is TGTGCCAGCAGTTTAGGTCGGCAGGGTGGTGGCTACACCTTC. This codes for CASSLGRQGGGYTF.

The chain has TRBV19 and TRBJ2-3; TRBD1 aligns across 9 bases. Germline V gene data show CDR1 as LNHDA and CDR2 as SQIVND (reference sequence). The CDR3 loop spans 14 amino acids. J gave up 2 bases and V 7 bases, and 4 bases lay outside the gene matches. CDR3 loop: CASMGQGITDTQYF. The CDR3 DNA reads TGTGCCAGTATGGGACAGGGAATCACAGATACGCAGTATTTT.

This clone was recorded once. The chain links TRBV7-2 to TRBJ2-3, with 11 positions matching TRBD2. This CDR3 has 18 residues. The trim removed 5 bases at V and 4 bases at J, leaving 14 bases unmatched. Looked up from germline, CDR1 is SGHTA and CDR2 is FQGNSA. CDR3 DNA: TGTGCCAGCAGCCCCCGTCGGCTAGCGGGGGGTTCGCCAGATACGCAGTATTTT. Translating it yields CASSPRRLAGGSPDTQYF.

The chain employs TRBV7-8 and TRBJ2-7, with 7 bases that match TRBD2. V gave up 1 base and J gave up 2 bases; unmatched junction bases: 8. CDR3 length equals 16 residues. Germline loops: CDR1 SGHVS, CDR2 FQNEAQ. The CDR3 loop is CASSLGYGLEAYEQYF. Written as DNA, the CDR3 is TGTGCCAGCAGCTTAGGGTATGGACTAGAAGCCTACGAGCAGTACTTC.

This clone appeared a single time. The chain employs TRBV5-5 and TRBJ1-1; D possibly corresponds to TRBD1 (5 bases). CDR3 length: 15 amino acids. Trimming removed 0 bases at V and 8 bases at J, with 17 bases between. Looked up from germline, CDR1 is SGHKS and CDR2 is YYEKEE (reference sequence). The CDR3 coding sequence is TGTGCCAGCAGCTTGGTCGCAGGGTACGCTCCAGAAGCTTTCTTT. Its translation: CASSLVAGYAPEAFF.